The 24 T cell receptor beta chains listed next were all sequenced from one sample in a study of T-cell memory formation after mild COVID-19. Using its own MiXCR run on the 5' RACE reads, TCRdb lists one record per CDR3 protein. The table has roughly 240,000 distinct CDR3 sequences, 15% seen once. The sample consisted of PBMCs or a T cell subset sorted from them (not recorded which). The receptors originated from an adult woman who had mild COVID-19 (a few samples of this study predate the infection). Cell type and time point are not known.

The V gene is TRBV7-9, the J gene TRBJ2-3, with D perhaps TRBD1 or TRBD2 (5 bases each). Germline V gives CDR1 SEHNR, CDR2 FQNEAQ (reference sequence). This CDR3 is 15 amino acids long. V lost 5 bases, J lost 0 bases, and 12 bases lay in between. The CDR3 protein is CASSNPGRSTDTQYF. The CDR3 region has the DNA TGTGCCAGCAGCAATCCGGGACGGAGCACAGATACGCAGTATTTT.

This clonotype appeared many times. The J gene is TRBJ2-7, the V gene TRBV11-2, with D perhaps TRBD1 (6 bases). The V gene lost 0 bases and the J gene lost 5 bases, with 11 bases spanning the gap. The CDR3 spans 14 residues. The germline V gene encodes CDR1 SGHAT and CDR2 FQNNGV. CDR3 bases: TGTGCCAGCAGCTTAGATCAGGGGCTGGACGAGCAGTACTTC. Translating gives CASSLDQGLDEQYF.

This clonotype was detected only a few times. V is TRBV6-2 or TRBV6-3 and J is TRBJ2-7; 12 bases align to TRBD2. CDR3 length: 15 residues. Trimming at V came to 2 bases and at J to 4 bases, leaving 3 bases not matched to a gene. CDR1 MNHEY and CDR2 SVGEGT come from the germline V gene. DNA for the CDR3: TGTGCCAGCAGTTACGCCGGGACTAGCGGGTACGAGCAGTACTTC. Translation gives CASSYAGTSGYEQYF.

In this sample, this clonotype turned up a few times. This rearrangement joins TRBV5-1 to TRBJ1-1; TRBD1 is a possible D gene (5 bases). V lost 4 bases to trimming and J lost 2 bases, with 15 bases between them. The germline V gene encodes CDR1 SGHRS and CDR2 YFSETQ. This CDR3 contains 15 residues. CDR3: CASSKGPGGNTEAFF. Written as DNA, the CDR3 is TGCGCCAGCAGCAAGGGGCCGGGGGGAAACACTGAAGCTTTCTTT.

The chain carries TRBV12-3 or TRBV12-4 and TRBJ2-1, with D tentatively TRBD2 (5 bases). V lost 6 bases and J lost 1, with 16 bases in between. This CDR3 contains 16 residues. The CDR3 sequence is CASRRVVGGSYNEQFF. The CDR3 coding sequence is TGTGCCAGCAGGAGGGTAGTGGGCGGATCCTACAATGAGCAGTTCTTC.

The chain has TRBV25-1 and TRBJ1-1, with 11 bases matching TRBD1. The CDR3 has 15 residues. With V trimmed by 8 bases and J by 5 bases, 10 bases remained unmatched. Germline CDR1 reads MGHDK; CDR2 reads SYGVNS. CDR3 residues: CASSRRGTGGTEAFF. In DNA form, the CDR3 reads TGTGCCAGCTCCCGTCGAGGGACAGGGGGGACTGAAGCTTTCTTT.

The rearrangement uses TRBV18 and TRBJ1-5, with D unclear. Germline loops: CDR1 KGHSH, CDR2 LQKENI. Trimming pared 5 bases from V and 1 base from J, leaving 6 bases between. The CDR3 sequence is 13 residues long. CDR3 bases: TGTGCCAGCTCATCCGACAGCAATCAGCCCCAGCATTTT. This gives the protein CASSSDSNQPQHF.

At least ten counts were recorded for this clonotype. Sequence at one end of the junction differs from germline and may be a read error. This chain joins TRBV5-1 and TRBJ2-2; D unresolved. This CDR3 has 12 residues. The germline gives CDR1 SGHRS, CDR2 YFSETQ. The CDR3 bases are TGTGCCAGCAGCTCGAACACCGGGGAGCTGTTTTTT. Translating gives CASSSNTGELFF.

V usage is TRBV20-1 and J usage is TRBJ2-1; 10 bases agree with TRBD2. This CDR3 contains 16 residues. The junction had 11 bases not matched to a gene; V was cut back by 0 bases and J by 9 bases. Looked up from germline, CDR1 is DFQATT and CDR2 is SNEGSKA (reference sequence). The DNA of the CDR3 is TGCAGTGCTAGAGATCGGCTAGCGGGAGAATGGGGTGAGCAGTTCTTC. Translated, it gives CSARDRLAGEWGEQFF.

This clonotype was found a few times. The V and J genes are TRBV12-3 or TRBV12-4 and TRBJ1-5; D unresolved. The CDR3 consists of 15 residues. With 5 bases removed from V and 4 bases from J, the gap between germline ends came to 15 bases. CDR3 bases: TGTGCCAGCAGTCCTTCACGGGAGTCAAATCAGCCCCAGCATTTT. It translates to CASSPSRESNQPQHF.

The chain uses TRBV3-1 and TRBJ1-6; 11 bases match TRBD1. From germline, CDR1 is LGHDT and CDR2 YNNKEL (reference sequence). V dropped 4 bases and J dropped 7; count of bases not matched to a gene: 3. The CDR3 is 15 residues long. As DNA, the CDR3 is TGTGCCAGCAGCCGAGGGACAGGGGGAAATTCACCCCTCCACTTT. Its translation is CASSRGTGGNSPLHF.

This clonotype has a handful of counts. The V call is TRBV21-1, the J call TRBJ1-5; the table assigns TRBD1, which was not confirmed against the DNA. TRBV21-1 is tagged as a pseudogene. The CDR3 has 16 residues. The CDR3 coding sequence is TGTGCCAGCAGCAAAGTAGGCAGGGGGCGCATTCAGCCCCAGCATTTT. Protein sequence: CASSKVGRGRIQPQHF.

In this sample, this clonotype turned up a few times. The chain joins TRBV20-1 to TRBJ2-7, with TRBD1 identical over 7 bases. CDR3 length: 13 amino acids. CDR1 DFQATT and CDR2 SNEGSKA come from the germline V gene (reference sequence). V shed 4 bases and J 3 bases; nucleotides not matched to a gene: 6. The CDR3 sequence is CSATVGTVYEQYF. Written as DNA, the CDR3 is TGCAGTGCTACCGTCGGGACAGTCTACGAGCAGTACTTC.

The gene calls are TRBV5-4 and TRBJ1-1; D is uncertain. V was cut by 7 bases and J by 0 bases, with 13 bases left in between. There are 14 residues in the CDR3. Germline CDR1 reads SGHNT; CDR2 reads YYREEE (reference sequence). This CDR3 reads CASCMVGMNTEAFF. CDR3 coding DNA: TGTGCCAGCTGCATGGTCGGGATGAACACTGAAGCTTTCTTT.

This clonotype was seen a few times. This chain connects TRBV20-1 to TRBJ1-1; a possible D gene is TRBD1 (5 bases). The germline V gene encodes CDR1 DFQATT and CDR2 SNEGSKA (reference sequence). V shed 1 base and J shed 2 bases, with 14 bases lying between them. The CDR3 totals 15 residues. CDR3 residues: CSARASRGVNTEAFF. The CDR3 bases are TGCAGTGCTAGAGCTTCCCGGGGGGTAAACACTGAAGCTTTCTTT.

This clonotype was found a few times. This sequence joins TRBV5-5 and TRBJ1-2; 12 bases align to TRBD1. The J segment lost 4 bases and the V segment lost 5 bases, leaving 12 bases of the junction unmatched. Germline CDR1 and CDR2: SGHKS and YYEKEE (reference sequence). This CDR3 contains 17 residues. CDR3 loop: CASSLGTGGASSYGYTF. The CDR3 region has the DNA TGTGCCAGCAGTCTCGGGACAGGGGGCGCGAGTAGCTATGGCTACACCTTC.

This clonotype has just a few counts. The genes are TRBV5-1 and TRBJ1-6, with 7 bases fitting TRBD1. Germline assignment: CDR1 SGHRS and CDR2 YFSETQ. This CDR3 comprises 15 residues. J lost 5 bases, V lost 6 bases, and 8 bases had no gene match. CDR3 loop: CASTRDSPDNSPLHF. CDR3 DNA: TGCGCCAGCACGAGGGACAGCCCCGATAATTCACCCCTCCACTTT. Supplemented by reference TRBV5-1 and TRBJ1-6, the full variable domain reads KAGVTQTPRYLIKTRGQQVTLSCSPISGHRSVSWYQQTPGQGLQFLFEYFSETQRNKGNFPGRFSGRQFSNSRSEMNVSTLELGDSALYLCASTRDSPDNSPLHFGNGTRLTVT.

V and J are TRBV7-9 and TRBJ2-3; D perhaps matches TRBD2 (5 bases). CDR3 length equals 15 residues. Germline V gene lookup returns CDR1 SEHNR and CDR2 FQNEAQ (reference sequence). V lost 3 bases and J lost 6, with 16 bases in between. CDR3 DNA sequence: TGTGCCAGCAGCTTGGCGTACCCGCCGGGGGATACGCAGTATTTT. It is translated as CASSLAYPPGDTQYF.

This clonotype has a handful of counts. The genes are TRBV7-6 and TRBJ2-2; 14 positions match TRBD2. CDR1 and CDR2 (germline): SGHVS, FNYEAQ. V shed 1 base, J shed 0 bases, and the junction held 10 bases outside the gene matches. The CDR3 loop spans 21 amino acids. CDR3: CASSLGAPGLAGVTNTGELFF. CDR3 DNA sequence: TGTGCCAGCAGCTTAGGGGCCCCGGGACTAGCGGGGGTTACGAACACCGGGGAGCTGTTTTTT.

A few counts support this clonotype. The chain links TRBV27 to TRBJ2-7; 12 bases map to TRBD2. Trimming cost V 3 bases and J 6 bases; bases outside gene matches: 6. The CDR3 spans 15 residues. CDR1 and CDR2 from the germline V gene are MNHEY and SMNVEV (reference sequence). Here the CDR3 reads CASSFRLAGGVEQYF. Written as DNA, the CDR3 is TGTGCCAGCAGTTTTAGGCTAGCGGGAGGGGTCGAGCAGTACTTC.

The sample holds a few counts of this clonotype. J is TRBJ2-1 and V is TRBV7-9, with TRBD2 as a possible D gene (6 bases). This CDR3 has 15 amino acids. Germline CDR1 SEHNR, CDR2 FQNEAQ (reference sequence). The V gene lost 8 bases and the J gene lost 5 bases, with 19 bases spanning the gap. CDR3 sequence: CASPKPSAIHNEQFF. CDR3 nucleotide sequence: TGTGCCAGCCCTAAACCTAGCGCCATCCACAATGAGCAGTTCTTC.

V gene TRBV11-2 combines with J gene TRBJ2-5, with 9 bases identical to TRBD2. The length of the CDR3 is 15 residues. J was trimmed by 0 bases and V by 5 bases; bases with no gene match: 4. Germline V gives CDR1 SGHAT, CDR2 FQNNGV. This chain's CDR3 is CASSGLALHQETQYF. As DNA, the CDR3 is TGTGCCAGCAGCGGACTAGCGCTGCACCAAGAGACCCAGTACTTC.

The chain has TRBV12-3 or TRBV12-4 and TRBJ1-1; D remains ambiguous. V lost 3 bases and J 1 base, leaving 9 bases between the germline ends. The CDR3 loop spans 14 amino acids. Here the CDR3 reads CASSFMQPNTEAFF. DNA for the CDR3: TGTGCCAGCAGTTTTATGCAGCCGAACACTGAAGCTTTCTTT.

As DNA, the CDR3 is TGTGCCAGTAGTATAAATAGGCGGGGCAGAGATACGCAGTATTTT. Its translation: CASSINRRGRDTQYF. J is TRBJ2-3 and V is TRBV19; TRBD2 is a possible D gene (6 bases). The V end was cut by 2 bases, the J end by 5 bases, with 14 bases between. The CDR3 sequence is 15 residues long. CDR1 and CDR2 from the germline V gene are LNHDA and SQIVND (reference sequence).